This T cell receptor beta chain was found in a study of cytomegalovirus exposure and HLA in healthy donors. Details on this clone: What it recognizes is unknown.

With 60 Vbeta and 13 Jbeta primers, the PCR was carried out. Methods used by the authors: Per a later analysis, the number of unique TCR beta chains was approximately 80 million, of which 10 million to 11 million were shared. Sequencing was performed with immunoSEQ multiplex PCR; in TCRdb, only in-frame clones are kept and a portion is missing. The D gene and trimming were derived from the DNA, and the V and J assignments and clone size from that table. Found here are 150,000 to 200,000 clones, roughly 80% of them singletons; the top ten hold 6% to 7.5%. Germline-derived CDR1 and CDR2 are MNHEY and SMNVEV (reference sequence). CDR3 size: 13 residues. V shed 6 bases and J 4 bases; nucleotides not matched to a gene: 6. Points from the study as a whole: Cytomegalovirus association was assigned to 150 to 200 TCR beta chains. The study found most TCR sequences rare, yet found some public TCRs in many donors. Testing in vitro showed a few CMV-associated chains specific for CMV antigens.

V gene TRBV27 combines with J gene TRBJ2-7; 7 bases line up with TRBD1. This TCR was sampled from a man between 25 and 39 years old in good health and CMV-seropositive. The sequenced sample consisted of PBMCs. Here the CDR3 reads CASRPTGSYEQYF. In DNA, the CDR3 is TGTGCCAGCAGACCGACAGGGAGTTACGAGCAGTACTTC.